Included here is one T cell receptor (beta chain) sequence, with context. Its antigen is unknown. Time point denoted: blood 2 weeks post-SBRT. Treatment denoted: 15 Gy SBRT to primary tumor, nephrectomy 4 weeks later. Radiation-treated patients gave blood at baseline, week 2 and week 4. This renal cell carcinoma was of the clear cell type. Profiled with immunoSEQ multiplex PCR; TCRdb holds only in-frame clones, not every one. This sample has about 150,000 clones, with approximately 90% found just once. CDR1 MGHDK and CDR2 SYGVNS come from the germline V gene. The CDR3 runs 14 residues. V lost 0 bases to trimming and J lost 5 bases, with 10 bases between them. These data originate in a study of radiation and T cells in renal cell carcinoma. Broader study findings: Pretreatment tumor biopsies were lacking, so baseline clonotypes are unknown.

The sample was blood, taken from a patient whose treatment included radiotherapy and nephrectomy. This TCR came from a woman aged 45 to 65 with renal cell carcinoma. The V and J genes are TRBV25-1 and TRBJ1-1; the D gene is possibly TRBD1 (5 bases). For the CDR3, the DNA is TGTGCCAGCAGTGAATACGGGGGTGGGACTGAAGCTTTCTTT. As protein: CASSEYGGGTEAFF.